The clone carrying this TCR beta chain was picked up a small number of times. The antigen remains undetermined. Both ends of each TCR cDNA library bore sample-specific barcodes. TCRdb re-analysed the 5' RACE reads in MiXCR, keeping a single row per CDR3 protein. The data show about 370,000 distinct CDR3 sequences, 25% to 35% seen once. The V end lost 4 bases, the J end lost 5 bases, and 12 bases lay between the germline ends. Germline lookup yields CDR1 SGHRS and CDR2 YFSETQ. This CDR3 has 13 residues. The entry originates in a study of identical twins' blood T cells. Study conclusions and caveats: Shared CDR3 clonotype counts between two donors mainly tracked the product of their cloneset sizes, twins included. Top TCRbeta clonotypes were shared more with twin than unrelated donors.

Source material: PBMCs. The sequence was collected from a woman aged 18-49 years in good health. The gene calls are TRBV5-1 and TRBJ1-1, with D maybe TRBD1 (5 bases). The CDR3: CASSQNQGTEAFF. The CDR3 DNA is TGCGCCAGCAGCCAAAACCAGGGAACTGAAGCTTTCTTT.